The source of this TCR beta chain is a study of vaccination and CD4 T cells after COVID-19. As to this clonotype: Its antigen is unknown.

Germline V gives CDR1 SGHNT, CDR2 YYREEE (reference sequence). V shed 1 base and J shed 14 bases, with 1 base lying between them. The length of the CDR3 is 9 residues. Sample treatment: roughly 10-day PBMC culture with coronavirus spike peptide pools or control peptides (ViraFEST assay). The Oncomine TCR Beta short-read assay sequenced DNA from cultured CD4+ T cells. TCRdb used MiXCR to reprocess the PCR reads, holding one entry per CDR3 protein. The profile shows 20,000 to 25,000 distinct CDR3 sequences, 60% of them singletons. The sample consisted of CD4+ T cells from blood, cultured in vitro, taken after SARS-CoV-2 vaccination. The TCR originated in a human donor who received a COVID-19 vaccine. The gene calls are TRBV5-4 and TRBJ1-6; no clear D gene. The CDR3 coding sequence is TGTGCCAGCAGCTTGACCCTCCACTTT. Translation gives CASSLTLHF.